This entry concerns a single TCR beta chain. The assay was immunoSEQ multiplex PCR, and TCRdb's table has in-frame clones only and misses some. Altogether under 50,000 clones are present, 75% to 90% being singletons, with the ten largest covering around 53%. Trimming took off 1 base at V and 2 bases at J, with 10 bases between the two ends. CDR1 and CDR2 (germline): SGHVS, FQNEAQ. This CDR3 region has 15 residues. The data were obtained in a study of blood T cell repertoires in COVID-19. The chain carries TRBV7-8 and TRBJ2-3; D is uncertain. This clonotype was sampled from a man in his sixties or seventies with acute or convalescent COVID-19. Specimen: peripheral blood. The CDR3 is CASSLGAPSTDTQYF. The CDR3 bases are TGTGCCAGCAGCTTAGGCGCCCCTTCCACAGATACGCAGTATTTT. Filled out from reference TRBV7-8 and TRBJ2-3, the complete variable domain reads GAGVSQSPRYKVAKRGQDVALRCDPISGHVSLFWYQQALGQGPEFLTYFQNEAQLDKSGLPSDRFFAERPEGSVSTLKIQRTQQEDSAVYLCASSLGAPSTDTQYFGPGTRLTVL.